The clone carrying this T cell receptor (beta chain) was detected only a few times. The sample originates from a study of blood T cell repertoires in COVID-19. Clones were read by immunoSEQ multiplex PCR, and TCRdb kept only the in-frame ones, dropping some. The data contain approximately 90,000 clones, about 74% of them seen just once; the ten biggest clones take up about half. The sample consisted of peripheral blood. This receptor was obtained from a human donor in a cohort sampled during active COVID-19.

CDR3 amino acids: CASRLLRDRVYEQYF. CDR3 bases: TGTGCAAGTCGCCTCCTCCGGGACAGGGTTTACGAGCAGTACTTC. V is TRBV12-2 and J is TRBJ2-7; TRBD1, the table's D call, was not compared with the DNA. TRBV12-2 is a pseudogene segment. The CDR3 covers 15 residues.